This T cell receptor (beta chain) was sequenced in a study of PD-1 blockade in classical Hodgkin lymphoma. Trimming removed 0 bases from V and 2 bases from J, with 7 bases in between. This CDR3 is 14 amino acids long. Germline CDR1 SGDLS, CDR2 YYNGEE. Libraries were prepared by immunoSEQ multiplex PCR; TCRdb keeps only in-frame clonotypes and omits some of them. Seen here are 9,500 to 14,000 clones, about 85% observed once, and the top ten hold 30%. Following autologous stem cell transplantation, relapse occurred in every patient, and exposure to brentuximab vedotin varied. The sequence came from a human donor with classical Hodgkin lymphoma. The starting material was peripheral blood mononuclear cells (PBMCs), obtained at baseline. The chain joins TRBV9 to TRBJ2-3; no definite D call. The CDR3 here is CASSVEGVTDTQYF. Written as DNA, the CDR3 is TGTGCCAGCAGCGTAGAAGGAGTCACAGATACGCAGTATTTT.